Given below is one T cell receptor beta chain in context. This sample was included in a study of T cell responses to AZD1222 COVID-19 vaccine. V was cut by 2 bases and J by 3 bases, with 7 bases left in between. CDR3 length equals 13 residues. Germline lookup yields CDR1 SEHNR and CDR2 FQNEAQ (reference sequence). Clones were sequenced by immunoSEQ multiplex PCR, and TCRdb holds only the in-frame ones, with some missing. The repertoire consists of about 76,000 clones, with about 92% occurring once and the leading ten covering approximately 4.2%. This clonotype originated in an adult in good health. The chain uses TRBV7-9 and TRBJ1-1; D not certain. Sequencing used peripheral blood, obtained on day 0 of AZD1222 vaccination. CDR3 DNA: TGTGCCAGCAGCTTAAAGGGATACACTGAAGCTTTCTTT. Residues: CASSLKGYTEAFF. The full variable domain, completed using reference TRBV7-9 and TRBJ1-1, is DTGVSQNPRHKITKRGQNVTFRCDPISEHNRLYWYRQTLGQGPEFLTYFQNEAQLEKSRLLSDRFSAERPKGSFSTLEIQRTEQGDSAMYLCASSLKGYTEAFFGQGTRLTVV.